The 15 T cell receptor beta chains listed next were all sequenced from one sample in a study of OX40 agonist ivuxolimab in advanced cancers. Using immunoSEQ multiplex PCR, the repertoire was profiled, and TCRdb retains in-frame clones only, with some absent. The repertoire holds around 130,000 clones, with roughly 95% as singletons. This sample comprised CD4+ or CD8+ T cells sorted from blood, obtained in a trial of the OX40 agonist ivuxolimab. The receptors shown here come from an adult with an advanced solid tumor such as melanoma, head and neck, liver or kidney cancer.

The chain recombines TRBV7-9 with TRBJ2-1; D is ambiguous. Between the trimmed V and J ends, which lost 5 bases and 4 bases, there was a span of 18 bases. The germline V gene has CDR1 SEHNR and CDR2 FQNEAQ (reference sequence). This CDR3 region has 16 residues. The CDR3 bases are TGTGCCAGCAGCCGAATCACGCCCGGGCAGTACAATGAGCAGTTCTTC. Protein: CASSRITPGQYNEQFF.

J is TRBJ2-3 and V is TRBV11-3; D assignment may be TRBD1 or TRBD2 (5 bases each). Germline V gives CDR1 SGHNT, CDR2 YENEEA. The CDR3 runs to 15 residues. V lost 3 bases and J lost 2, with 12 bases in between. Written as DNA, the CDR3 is TGTGCCAGCAGCTTCGTGGGGACCTCCACAGATACGCAGTATTTT. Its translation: CASSFVGTSTDTQYF.

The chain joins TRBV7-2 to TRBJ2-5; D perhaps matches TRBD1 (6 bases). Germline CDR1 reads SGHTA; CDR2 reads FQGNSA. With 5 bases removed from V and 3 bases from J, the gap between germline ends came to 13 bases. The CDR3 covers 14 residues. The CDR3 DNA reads TGTGCCAGCAGCATACAGGGTTCCAAAGAGACCCAGTACTTC. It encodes CASSIQGSKETQYF. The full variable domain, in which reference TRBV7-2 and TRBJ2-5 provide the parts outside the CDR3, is GAGVSQSPSNKVTEKGKDVELRCDPISGHTALYWYRQSLGQGLEFLIYFQGNSAPDKSGLPSDRFSAERTGGSVSTLTIQRTQQEDSAVYLCASSIQGSKETQYFGPGTRLLVL.

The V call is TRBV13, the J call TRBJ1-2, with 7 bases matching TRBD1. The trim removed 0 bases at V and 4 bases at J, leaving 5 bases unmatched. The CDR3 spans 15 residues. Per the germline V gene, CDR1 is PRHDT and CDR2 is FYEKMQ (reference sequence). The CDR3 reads CASSLGRGGFYGYTF. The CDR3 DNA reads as TGTGCCAGCAGCTTAGGGCGAGGGGGCTTCTATGGCTACACCTTC.

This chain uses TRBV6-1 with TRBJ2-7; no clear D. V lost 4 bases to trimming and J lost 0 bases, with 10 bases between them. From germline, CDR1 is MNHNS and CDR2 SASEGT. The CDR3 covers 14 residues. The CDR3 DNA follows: TGTGCCAGCAGTGGTCAGGCCCCCTCCTACGAGCAGTACTTC. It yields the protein CASSGQAPSYEQYF.

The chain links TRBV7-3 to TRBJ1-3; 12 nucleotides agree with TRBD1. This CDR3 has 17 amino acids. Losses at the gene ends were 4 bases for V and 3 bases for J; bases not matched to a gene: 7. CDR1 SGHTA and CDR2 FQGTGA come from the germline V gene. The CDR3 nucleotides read TGTGCCAGCAGCTCAAGCGGGACAGGGGGCGATGGAAACACCATATATTTT. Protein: CASSSSGTGGDGNTIYF.

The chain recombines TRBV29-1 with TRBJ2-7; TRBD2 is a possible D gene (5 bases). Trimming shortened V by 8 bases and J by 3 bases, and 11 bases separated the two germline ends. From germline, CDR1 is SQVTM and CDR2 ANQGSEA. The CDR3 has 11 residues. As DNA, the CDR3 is TGCAGCAAAGTGGGGAGCTACGAGCAGTACTTC. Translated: CSKVGSYEQYF.

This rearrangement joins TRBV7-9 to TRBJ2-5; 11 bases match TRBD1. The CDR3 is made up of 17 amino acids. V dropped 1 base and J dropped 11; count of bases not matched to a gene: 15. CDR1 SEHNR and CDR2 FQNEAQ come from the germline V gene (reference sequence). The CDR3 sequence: CASSLVGADRGLWEQYF. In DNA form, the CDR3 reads TGTGCCAGCAGCTTAGTAGGGGCGGACAGGGGGCTGTGGGAGCAGTACTTC.

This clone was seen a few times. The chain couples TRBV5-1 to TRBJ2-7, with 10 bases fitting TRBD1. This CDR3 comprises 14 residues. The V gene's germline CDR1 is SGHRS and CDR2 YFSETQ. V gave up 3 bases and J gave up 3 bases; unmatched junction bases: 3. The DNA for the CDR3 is TGCGCCAGCAGCTCCCGGACAGGGGGCTACGAGCAGTACTTC. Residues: CASSSRTGGYEQYF. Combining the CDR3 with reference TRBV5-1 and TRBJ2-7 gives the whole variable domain KAGVTQTPRYLIKTRGQQVTLSCSPISGHRSVSWYQQTPGQGLQFLFEYFSETQRNKGNFPGRFSGRQFSNSRSEMNVSTLELGDSALYLCASSSRTGGYEQYFGPGTRLTVT.

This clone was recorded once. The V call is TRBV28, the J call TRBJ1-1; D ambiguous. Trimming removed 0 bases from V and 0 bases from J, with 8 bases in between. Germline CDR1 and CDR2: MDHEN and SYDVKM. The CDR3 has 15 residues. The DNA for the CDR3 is TGTGCCAGCAGTTTATGGGCAGAAGTGAACACTGAAGCTTTCTTT. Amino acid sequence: CASSLWAEVNTEAFF.

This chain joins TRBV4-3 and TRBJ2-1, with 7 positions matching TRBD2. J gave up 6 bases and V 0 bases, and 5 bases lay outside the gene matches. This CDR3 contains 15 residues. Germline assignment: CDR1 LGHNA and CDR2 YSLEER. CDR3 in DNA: TGCGCCAGCAGCCAAGACGGACTAGTCACCAATGAGCAGTTCTTC. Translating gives CASSQDGLVTNEQFF.

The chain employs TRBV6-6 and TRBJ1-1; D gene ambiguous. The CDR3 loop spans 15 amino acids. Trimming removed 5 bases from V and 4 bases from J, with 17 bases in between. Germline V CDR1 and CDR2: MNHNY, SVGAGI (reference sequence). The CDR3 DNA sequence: TGTGCCAGCAGTACCCGCAGGATCGGGATCACTGAAGCTTTCTTT. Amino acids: CASSTRRIGITEAFF.

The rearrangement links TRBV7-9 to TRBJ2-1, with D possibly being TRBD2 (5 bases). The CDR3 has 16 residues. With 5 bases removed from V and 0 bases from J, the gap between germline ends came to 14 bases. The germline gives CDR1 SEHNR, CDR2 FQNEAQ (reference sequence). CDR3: CASSPVALSSYNEQFF. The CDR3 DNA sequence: TGTGCCAGCAGCCCGGTAGCGCTCAGCTCCTACAATGAGCAGTTCTTC.

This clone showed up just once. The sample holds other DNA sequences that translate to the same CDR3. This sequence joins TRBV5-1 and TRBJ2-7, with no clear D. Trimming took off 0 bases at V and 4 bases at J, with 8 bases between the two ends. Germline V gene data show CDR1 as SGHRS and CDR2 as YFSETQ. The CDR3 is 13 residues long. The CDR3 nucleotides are TGCGCCAGCAGCTTGGTGGGTGGATACGAGCAGTACTTC. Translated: CASSLVGGYEQYF. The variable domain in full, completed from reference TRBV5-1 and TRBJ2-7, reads KAGVTQTPRYLIKTRGQQVTLSCSPISGHRSVSWYQQTPGQGLQFLFEYFSETQRNKGNFPGRFSGRQFSNSRSEMNVSTLELGDSALYLCASSLVGGYEQYFGPGTRLTVT.

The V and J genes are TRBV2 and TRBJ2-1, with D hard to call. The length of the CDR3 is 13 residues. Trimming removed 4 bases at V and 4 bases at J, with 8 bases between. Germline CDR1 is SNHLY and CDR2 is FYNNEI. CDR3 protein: CASSVQVYNEQFF. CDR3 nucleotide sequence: TGTGCCAGCAGTGTTCAGGTATACAATGAGCAGTTCTTC.